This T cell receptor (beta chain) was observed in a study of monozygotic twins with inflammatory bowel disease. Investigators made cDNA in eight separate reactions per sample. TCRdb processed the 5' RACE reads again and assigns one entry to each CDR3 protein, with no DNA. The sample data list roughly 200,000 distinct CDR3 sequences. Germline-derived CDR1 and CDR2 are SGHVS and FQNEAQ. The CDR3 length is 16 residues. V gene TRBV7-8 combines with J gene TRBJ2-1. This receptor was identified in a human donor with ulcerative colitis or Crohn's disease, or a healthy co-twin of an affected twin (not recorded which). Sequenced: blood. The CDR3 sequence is CASSSSVDSSYNEQFF.